A selection of T cell receptor beta chains follows, all from one sample in a study of blood T cells in healthy people across ages. TCRdb independently ran MiXCR on the 5' RACE reads; one entry per CDR3 protein. The sample has 1.5 million to 2 million distinct CDR3 sequences; 25% to 30% are singletons. The sample taken for sequencing was blood. Source of these receptors: a woman in her twenties or thirties in good health. CDR3s include the opening cysteine and the closing phenylalanine or tryptophan. D genes are given only for firm matches. Size tells how often a clone was seen (once, few, many) or the class of an expanded clone, and some rows leave it out.

J gene | clone size | D gene | V gene | CDR3 protein | CDR3 DNA
TRBJ2-5 | few | - | TRBV5-4 | CASSLGQGGQTQYF | TGTGCCAGCAGCTTGGGCCAGGGCGGACAGACCCAGTACTTC
TRBJ2-3 | few | - | TRBV20-1 | CSAHKDVSLDMQYF | TGCAGTGCTCATAAGGACGTGTCTTTGGATATGCAGTATTTT
TRBJ1-6 | - | - | TRBV12-3/TRBV12-4 | CASSANPRGFHSPLHF | TGTGCCAGCAGTGCCAATCCCAGGGGATTTCATTCGCCCCTCCACTTT
TRBJ2-7 | - | TRBD2 | TRBV3-1 | CASSRNRLAGGRHEQYF | TGTGCCAGCAGTCGGAACCGACTAGCGGGAGGACGCCATGAGCAGTACTTC
TRBJ2-3 | - | TRBD1 | TRBV7-9 | CASSSGTGENFDTQYF | TGTGCCAGCAGCTCTGGGACAGGGGAGAACTTCGATACGCAGTATTTT
TRBJ2-1 | - | - | TRBV20-1 | CSAMNRPIEQFF | TGCAGTGCTATGAACCGTCCCATTGAGCAGTTCTTC
TRBJ1-2 | few | - | TRBV6-1 | CASRITEYGYTF | TGTGCCAGCAGGATAACAGAGTATGGCTACACCTTC
TRBJ2-3 | - | TRBD2 | TRBV20-1 | CSASDTSGSTDTQYF | TGCAGTGCTAGTGATACTAGCGGGAGCACAGATACGCAGTATTTT
TRBJ1-2 | - | - | TRBV29-1 | CSVEQGPGYTF | TGCAGCGTCGAACAGGGTCCTGGCTACACCTTC
TRBJ2-1 | few | - | TRBV7-2 | CASSPSPLTGRFF | TGTGCCAGCAGCCCAAGTCCCCTGACTGGGCGGTTCTTC
TRBJ2-2 | - | TRBD1 | TRBV7-2 | CASSFSGTVNTGEQFF | TGTGCCAGCAGCTTCTCCGGGACAGTTAACACCGGGGAGCAGTTTTTT
TRBJ1-4 | many | - | TRBV7-6 | CASSRHLPGNEKLFF | TGTGCCAGCAGTCGACACCTACCGGGGAATGAAAAACTGTTTTTT
TRBJ1-6 | few | - | TRBV5-1 | CASSPSGYGNSPLHF | TGCGCCAGCAGCCCCTCAGGGTACGGTAATTCACCCCTCCACTTT
TRBJ2-5 | many | - | TRBV29-1 | CSVALEAWMGETQYF | TGCAGCGTCGCCCTCGAGGCATGGATGGGAGAGACCCAGTACTTC
TRBJ2-7 | few | - | TRBV18 | CASSPRRSEHEQYF | TGTGCCAGCTCACCAAGAAGGAGCGAACACGAGCAGTACTTC
TRBJ2-7 | few | - | TRBV7-2 | CASSNLASHYEQYF | TGTGCCAGCAGCAATCTAGCGTCACACTACGAGCAGTACTTC
TRBJ2-3 | - | TRBD2 | TRBV12-3/TRBV12-4 | CASSCSREADTQYF | TGTGCCAGCAGTTGCAGCCGGGAGGCAGATACGCAGTATTTT
TRBJ2-1 | few | - | TRBV3-1 | CASSQETERPNYNEQFF | TGTGCCAGCAGCCAAGAGACGGAGAGACCAAATTACAATGAGCAGTTCTTC
TRBJ2-1 | - | - | TRBV19 | CASSIETRPSSYNEQFF | TGTGCCAGTAGTATAGAAACTAGGCCGAGCTCCTACAATGAGCAGTTCTTC
TRBJ1-5 | few | - | TRBV10-3 | CAISESEVYQPQHF | TGTGCCATCAGTGAGTCGGAGGTCTATCAGCCCCAGCATTTT
TRBJ2-5 | - | - | TRBV20-1 | CSARAGVSQETQYF | TGCAGTGCTAGAGCTGGCGTAAGCCAAGAGACCCAGTACTTC
TRBJ2-3 | - | - | TRBV7-2 | CASSPSGLRTDTQYF | TGTGCCAGCAGCCCCAGCGGGCTACGCACAGATACGCAGTATTTT